These 15 T cell receptor beta chains came from one sample sequenced in a study of OX40 agonist ivuxolimab in advanced cancers. Receptors were amplified or captured by the immunoSEQ multiplex PCR assay. TCRdb's version of the immuneACCESS table is confined to in-frame rearrangements and falls short of the full clone set. An unresolved V gene accounts for under half of the shortfall where checked; the remainder is of unknown origin. The sample table contains around 56,000 clones; only one count was recorded for 82% of them. Over 3% of the sample is taken by the ten largest. This sample comprised CD4+ or CD8+ T cells sorted from blood, obtained in a trial of the OX40 agonist ivuxolimab. These receptors were taken from an adult with an advanced solid tumor such as melanoma, head and neck, liver or kidney cancer.

A few counts support this clone. This sequence joins TRBV4-2 and TRBJ2-5, with D possibly TRBD2 on 5 matching bases. The CDR3 totals 14 residues. CDR1 is LGHNA, CDR2 YNFKEQ, per germline. The V gene lost 0 bases and the J gene lost 4 bases, with 9 bases spanning the gap. DNA of the CDR3: TGTGCCAGCAGCCAAGATGGGAGAGGAGAGACCCAGTACTTC. Amino acid sequence: CASSQDGRGETQYF.

This clone was seen only once. V is TRBV7-8 and J is TRBJ2-1, with 11 bases aligning to TRBD2. Germline lookup yields CDR1 SGHVS and CDR2 FQNEAQ. The ends lost 2 bases at V and 9 bases at J; junction bases unmatched: 12. CDR3 length: 17 residues. CDR3 protein: CASSLSRLAGGTGEQFF. As DNA, the CDR3 is TGTGCCAGCAGCTTATCGCGGCTAGCGGGGGGAACAGGTGAGCAGTTCTTC.

This chain uses TRBV27 with TRBJ2-1, with 10 bases matching TRBD1. The CDR3 loop spans 15 amino acids. CDR1 and CDR2 from the germline V gene are MNHEY and SMNVEV (reference sequence). With V trimmed by 6 bases and J by 6 bases, 8 bases remained unmatched. Written as DNA, the CDR3 is TGTGCCAGCAGGCCTCGGGACAGGGGAGTCAATGAGCAGTTCTTC. Protein product: CASRPRDRGVNEQFF.

The genes are TRBV5-1 and TRBJ2-5, with unresolved D. Per germline, CDR1 SGHRS and CDR2 YFSETQ. This CDR3 region has 13 residues. V was trimmed by 1 base and J by 3 bases, leaving 7 bases between them. The CDR3 DNA reads TGCGCCAGCAGCTTGAGGGCAGAAGAGACCCAGTACTTC. It codes for CASSLRAEETQYF.

This chain links TRBV5-5 with TRBJ2-1, with 9 bases aligning to TRBD2. Germline loops: CDR1 SGHKS, CDR2 YYEKEE (reference sequence). With 4 bases clipped from V and 4 bases from J, the junction kept 6 bases outside the gene matches. This CDR3 comprises 15 residues. CDR3 in DNA: TGTGCCAGCAGCCTATCTAGCGGGACATACAATGAGCAGTTCTTC. Translating it yields CASSLSSGTYNEQFF.

The chain is built from TRBV28 and TRBJ1-1, with 7 bases matching TRBD1. V lost 4 bases and J lost 2; bases outside the gene matches: 7. Germline CDR1 and CDR2: MDHEN and SYDVKM. This CDR3 is built from 15 residues. The CDR3 bases are TGTGCCAGCAGTTCTCCCCGACAGGGAAACACTGAAGCTTTCTTT. It specifies CASSSPRQGNTEAFF. The whole variable domain, filled in from reference TRBV28 and TRBJ1-1, reads DVKVTQSSRYLVKRTGEKVFLECVQDMDHENMFWYRQDPGLGLRLIYFSYDVKMKEKGDIPEGYSVSREKKERFSLILESASTNQTSMYLCASSSPRQGNTEAFFGQGTRLTVV.

The chain has TRBV18 and TRBJ1-1; tentatively, D is TRBD1 (5 bases). This CDR3 region has 18 residues. The germline V gene has CDR1 KGHSH and CDR2 LQKENI. Trimming stripped 2 bases from V and 0 bases from J, with 19 bases between. CDR3 sequence (DNA): TGTGCCAGCTCACCAACCCTTCCCGGGACGGTCATGAACACTGAAGCTTTCTTT. Amino acids: CASSPTLPGTVMNTEAFF.

J is TRBJ1-3 and V is TRBV7-9; TRBD1 matches 7 bases. CDR1 is SEHNR and CDR2 is FQNEAQ in the germline V gene (reference sequence). The CDR3 sequence is 15 residues long. The V and J ends lost 5 bases and 1 base, in that order; junction bases with no gene match: 5. CDR3 residues: CASSPQDRSGNTIYF. The CDR3 coding sequence is TGTGCCAGCAGCCCGCAGGACAGGTCTGGAAACACCATATATTTT. Complete variable domain (other parts from reference TRBV7-9 and TRBJ1-3): DTGVSQNPRHKITKRGQNVTFRCDPISEHNRLYWYRQTLGQGPEFLTYFQNEAQLEKSRLLSDRFSAERPKGSFSTLEIQRTEQGDSAMYLCASSPQDRSGNTIYFGEGSWLTVV.

The CDR3 nucleotides read TGTGCCAGCAGTGGGGCAGGGGCTAGATCTGGAAACACCATATATTTT. This sequence encodes CASSGAGARSGNTIYF. The chain employs TRBV2 and TRBJ1-3, with D maybe TRBD1 (6 bases). Between the trimmed V and J ends, which lost 4 bases and 1 base, there was a span of 14 bases. In germline, CDR1 is SNHLY, CDR2 FYNNEI. This CDR3 spans 16 amino acids.

CDR3 nucleotide sequence: TGCAGTGTTAGGCCGGCTGGGGCCAACGTCCTGACTTTC. Amino acid sequence: CSVRPAGANVLTF. The chain recombines TRBV29-1 with TRBJ2-6, with D hard to call. Germline assignment: CDR1 SQVTM and CDR2 ANQGSEA. This CDR3 has 13 residues.

This CDR3 reads CASSPIAADGTAATNEKLFF. The CDR3, as DNA: TGTGCCAGCTCACCCATTGCCGCCGACGGGACAGCTGCAACTAATGAAAAACTGTTTTTT. V is TRBV18 and J is TRBJ1-4; 7 bases line up with TRBD1. The germline gives CDR1 KGHSH, CDR2 LQKENI. The J segment lost 0 bases and the V segment lost 3 bases, leaving 16 bases of the junction unmatched. This CDR3 has 20 amino acids.

The rearrangement uses TRBV25-1 and TRBJ2-1; D unclear. The CDR3 is 15 residues long. Deletions cut 5 bases from V and 7 bases from J, with 18 bases between. CDR1 and CDR2 (germline): MGHDK, SYGVNS. CDR3 protein: CASSKPLTGFNEQFF. For the CDR3, the DNA is TGTGCCAGCAGTAAACCCCTCACCGGCTTTAATGAGCAGTTCTTC.

The chain uses TRBV7-2 and TRBJ2-7, with unresolved D. Germline CDR1 SGHTA, CDR2 FQGNSA. The CDR3 runs to 17 residues. V shed 1 base and J shed 2 bases, with 18 bases lying between them. CDR3 region: CASSLVSSPYETYEQYF. The CDR3, as DNA: TGTGCCAGCAGCTTAGTTTCTAGTCCATACGAAACCTACGAGCAGTACTTC.

The V and J genes are TRBV5-3 and TRBJ2-7, with D uncertain. TRBV5-3 is annotated as an ORF whose role is uncertain. The V gene lost 0 bases and the J gene lost 3 bases, with 13 bases spanning the gap. The CDR3 contains 15 residues. In DNA, the CDR3 is TGTGCCAGAAGCTTGGTAGGAGTATTTTTCTACGAGCAGTACTTC. As protein: CARSLVGVFFYEQYF.

The chain recombines TRBV7-1 with TRBJ2-7; tentative D call: TRBD2 (6 bases). TRBV7-1 is treated as an ORF (open reading frame) with a function not yet certain. The CDR3 is made up of 13 amino acids. V was trimmed by 4 bases and J by 5 bases, leaving 12 bases between them. The CDR3 DNA follows: TGTGCCAGCAGCTTAGAACTAGCCCACGAGCAGTACTTC. Translating gives CASSLELAHEQYF.